A single T cell receptor (beta chain) is shown here with its context. Its matching antigen is unknown. Researchers ran the PCR with 60 Vbeta and 13 Jbeta primers. Profiling relied on immunoSEQ multiplex PCR, and the TCRdb table lists in-frame clones only, not all of them. Of about 190,000 clones detected, 70% to 80% appear once; the ten largest clones hold 2.1%. The germline V gene encodes CDR1 MDHEN and CDR2 SYDVKM. This CDR3 has 17 residues. V shed 2 bases, J shed 5 bases, and the junction held 14 bases outside the gene matches. This sample was taken from a study of cytomegalovirus exposure and HLA in healthy donors. About the study: A prior analysis found 100 million to 140 million unique TCR beta sequences from 150 million to 200 million T cells.

General study results and limits: A classifier reportedly called cytomegalovirus status with high sensitivity and specificity. When presence/absence was analysed, sequencing depth was taken to be roughly uniform across donors. Equally common other TCR beta chains were less clonally expanded than HLA-associated ones, a later analysis found.

What was sequenced was PBMCs. This chain joins TRBV28 and TRBJ2-5; 7 bases fit TRBD2. This TCR was sampled from a woman between 25 and 40 years old in good health and CMV-seropositive. CDR3 sequence (DNA): TGTGCCAGCAGTTTAGGGTTAGGCGGGAGCGGGTGGGAGACCCAGTACTTC. Its translation is CASSLGLGGSGWETQYF.